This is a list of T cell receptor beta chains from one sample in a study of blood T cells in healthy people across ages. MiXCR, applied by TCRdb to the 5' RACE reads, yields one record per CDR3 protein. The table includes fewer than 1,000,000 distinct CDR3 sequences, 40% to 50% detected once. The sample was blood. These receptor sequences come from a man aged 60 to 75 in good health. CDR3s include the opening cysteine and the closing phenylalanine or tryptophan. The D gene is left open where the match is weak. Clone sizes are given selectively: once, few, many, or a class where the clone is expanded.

TGCAGTGCTAGTAAAAGGGGGGGGCTTCTGGCAGGACAAGAGACCCAGTACTTC,CSASKRGGLLAGQETQYF,NA,TRBJ2-5,TRBV20-1,NA
TGCGCCAGCAGCCAAGAAACAGGGTCACTCGGAGAGCAGTACTTC,CASSQETGSLGEQYF,NA,TRBJ2-7,TRBV4-3,NA
TGTGCCAGCAGTTTACCAGGGGGCTACGGGCAGTACTTC,CASSLPGGYGQYF,once,TRBJ2-7,TRBV28,TRBD1
TGTGCCAGCACCACTAGCGGGGCATCCTACGAGCGGTACTTC,CASTTSGASYERYF,NA,TRBJ2-7,TRBV25-1,TRBD2
TGCGCCAGCAGGAGGACAGGTAGCACAGATACGCAGTATTTT,CASRRTGSTDTQYF,many,TRBJ2-3,TRBV5-1,TRBD1
TGTGCCAGCACCCAACCGTCGGGAGGCGGGTCCACAGATACGCAGTATTTT,CASTQPSGGGSTDTQYF,NA,TRBJ2-3,TRBV12-3/TRBV12-4,TRBD2
TGCAGTGCTAGCAGTGGAGGACAGTCGATCTCTGGAAACACCATATATTTT,CSASSGGQSISGNTIYF,NA,TRBJ1-3,TRBV20-1,NA
TGTGCCAGCACAGAGGGGCGTCACTACGAGCAGTACTTC,CASTEGRHYEQYF,NA,TRBJ2-7,TRBV28,NA
TGCAGTGCTAGAGATCAGGGATCCTCCTACGAGCAGTACTTC,CSARDQGSSYEQYF,once,TRBJ2-7,TRBV20-1,NA
TGCGCCAGCAGCCAAATCGACAGAGCTGGAAACACCATATATTTT,CASSQIDRAGNTIYF,NA,TRBJ1-3,TRBV4-3,NA
TGTGCCAGCAGCTTAAGGTCGTACAGAGTCTCCTACGAGCAGTACTTC,CASSLRSYRVSYEQYF,few,TRBJ2-7,TRBV11-2,NA
TGTGCCAGCAGCACCTACGGGGCCTGGGAGCAGTACTTC,CASSTYGAWEQYF,NA,TRBJ2-7,TRBV5-4,NA
TGTGCGTCGCGGAAGGGTGGCAACGAGCAGTACTTC,CASRKGGNEQYF,few,TRBJ2-7,TRBV12-3/TRBV12-4,NA
TGCAGTGCTAGAGATGCGAGCAGTCTTTCCTACGAGCAGTACTTC,CSARDASSLSYEQYF,many,TRBJ2-7,TRBV20-1,NA
TGCAGTGCGAGAGGGACTGGGTTACGGGAAGGCTACACCTTC,CSARGTGLREGYTF,NA,TRBJ1-2,TRBV20-1,NA
TGTGCCAGCAGTGGGGTTGCGACCCAGTACTTC,CASSGVATQYF,many,TRBJ2-5,TRBV6-1,NA
TGCGCCAGCAGCTTGGACAGGGAGACTGAAGCTTTCTTT,CASSLDRETEAFF,NA,TRBJ1-1,TRBV5-1,NA
TGTGCCAGCAGCCGCGACTTAAACTCCTACGAGCAGTACTTC,CASSRDLNSYEQYF,few,TRBJ2-7,TRBV7-2,NA
TGCGCCAGCAAGGGACAGGGGTTAACCTACGAGCAGTACTTC,CASKGQGLTYEQYF,NA,TRBJ2-7,TRBV5-1,TRBD1
TGTGCCAGCTCACCTCCAGGGAAGGGCTATGGCTACACCTTC,CASSPPGKGYGYTF,NA,TRBJ1-2,TRBV18,NA
TGTGCCAGCAGCCAAGATAATAATGCGGGGTGGGGCTACGAGCAGTACTTC,CASSQDNNAGWGYEQYF,NA,TRBJ2-7,TRBV4-2,NA
TGCAGTGCTAGAAAGGCAGGGGGTCTGGACGAGCAGTACTTC,CSARKAGGLDEQYF,NA,TRBJ2-7,TRBV20-1,TRBD1
TGTGCCAGTAGCGACAGACAGACCTCGACTCTTGGCTACACCTTC,CASSDRQTSTLGYTF,NA,TRBJ1-2,TRBV19,NA
TGTGCCAGCACTCCAGGTGTTGGCCTTTTTGACTATGGCTACACCTTC,CASTPGVGLFDYGYTF,NA,TRBJ1-2,TRBV2,NA
TGTGCCAGCAGCCCCGACCGGGGCGCTTTCGGCTACACCTTC,CASSPDRGAFGYTF,few,TRBJ1-2,TRBV7-2,NA
TGTGCCACTGCAGCGGGGTCAGATACGCAGTATTTT,CATAAGSDTQYF,NA,TRBJ2-3,TRBV10-3,TRBD2
TGCGCCAGCAGCTCGTGGGGGACAGGGTACAATGAGCAGTTCTTC,CASSSWGTGYNEQFF,NA,TRBJ2-1,TRBV5-1,TRBD1
TGTGCCAGCTCCCTAGCCCTTGGTGAGCAGTTCTTC,CASSLALGEQFF,few,TRBJ2-1,TRBV7-2,NA